This TCR beta chain was captured by sequencing in a study of shared clonotypes between healthy human individuals. Study results and limitations: Memory subsets generally showed smaller estimated richness than naive subsets did.

150 to 250 ng DNA, tens of thousands of T cell genomes, went into each sorted-subset replicate PCR. Assay: immunoSEQ multiplex PCR; the TCRdb copy retains only in-frame clones and omits some. Of around 2.5 million clones listed, over 85% are singletons. CDR1 and CDR2 from the germline V gene are KGHSH and LQKENI. The CDR3 extends over 15 amino acids. Trimming took 0 bases from V and 14 from J; bases not matched to a gene: 13. As to this clone: Its antigen is as yet unknown.

The sequenced sample consisted of naive CD4+ T cells from PBMCs. Described subset: CD45RA+ positively selected. This sequence was found in a man between 18 and 29 years old in good health. Some clones in this sample may be carry-over from other donors' samples. The chain recombines TRBV18 with TRBJ1-2, with 9 bases that match TRBD1. CDR3 sequence: CASSPPLWTGENGTF. CDR3 nucleotide sequence: TGTGCCAGCTCACCACCATTGTGGACAGGGGAGAACGGTACCTTC.